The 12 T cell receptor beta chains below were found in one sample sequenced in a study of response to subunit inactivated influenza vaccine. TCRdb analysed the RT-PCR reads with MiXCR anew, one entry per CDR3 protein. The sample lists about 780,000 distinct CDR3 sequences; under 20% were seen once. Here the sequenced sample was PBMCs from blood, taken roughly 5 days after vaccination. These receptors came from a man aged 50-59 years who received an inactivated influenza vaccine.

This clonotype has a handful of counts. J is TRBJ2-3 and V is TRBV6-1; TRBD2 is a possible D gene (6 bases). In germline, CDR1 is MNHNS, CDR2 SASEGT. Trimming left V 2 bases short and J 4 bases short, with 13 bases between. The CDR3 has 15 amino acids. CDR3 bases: TGTGCCAGCAGTGAATTACCGGGAGTGGCAGATACGCAGTATTTT. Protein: CASSELPGVADTQYF.

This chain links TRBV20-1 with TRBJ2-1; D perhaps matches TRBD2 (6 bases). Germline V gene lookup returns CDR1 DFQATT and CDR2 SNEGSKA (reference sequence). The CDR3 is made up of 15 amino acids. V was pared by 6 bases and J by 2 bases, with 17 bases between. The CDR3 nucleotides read TGCAGTGCCCACCCTTGGGAGGAAACCTACAATGAGCAGTTCTTC. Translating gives CSAHPWEETYNEQFF.

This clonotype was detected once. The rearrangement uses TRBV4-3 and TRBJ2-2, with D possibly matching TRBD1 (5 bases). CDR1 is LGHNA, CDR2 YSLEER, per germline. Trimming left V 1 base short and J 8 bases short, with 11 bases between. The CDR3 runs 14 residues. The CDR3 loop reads CASSQGQLSGELFF. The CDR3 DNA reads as TGCGCCAGCAGCCAAGGACAGTTGTCAGGGGAGCTGTTTTTT.

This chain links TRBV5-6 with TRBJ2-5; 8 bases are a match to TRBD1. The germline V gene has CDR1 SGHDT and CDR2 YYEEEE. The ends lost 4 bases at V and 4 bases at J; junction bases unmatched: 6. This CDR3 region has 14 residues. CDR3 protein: CASSQPGTGETQYF. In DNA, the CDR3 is TGTGCCAGCAGCCAACCCGGGACAGGAGAGACCCAGTACTTC.

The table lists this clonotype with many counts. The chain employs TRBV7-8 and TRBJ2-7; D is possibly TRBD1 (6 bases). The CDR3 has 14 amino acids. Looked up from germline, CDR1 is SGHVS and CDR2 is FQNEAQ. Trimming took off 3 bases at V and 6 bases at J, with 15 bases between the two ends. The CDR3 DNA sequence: TGTGCCAGCAGCTTTCAGGGCCACAGGGTCGAGCAGTACTTC. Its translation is CASSFQGHRVEQYF.

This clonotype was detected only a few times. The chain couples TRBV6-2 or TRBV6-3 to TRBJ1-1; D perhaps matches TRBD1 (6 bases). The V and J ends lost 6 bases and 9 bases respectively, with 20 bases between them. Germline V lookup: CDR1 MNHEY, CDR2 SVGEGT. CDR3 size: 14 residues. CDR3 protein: CASSPGGSKGKAFF. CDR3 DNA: TGTGCCAGCAGCCCCGGGGGCAGTAAAGGGAAAGCTTTCTTT.

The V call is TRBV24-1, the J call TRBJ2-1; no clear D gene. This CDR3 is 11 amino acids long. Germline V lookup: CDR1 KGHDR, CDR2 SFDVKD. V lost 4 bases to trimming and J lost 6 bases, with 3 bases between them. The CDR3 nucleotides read TGTGCCACCAGTGAGCGCAATGAGCAGTTCTTC. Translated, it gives CATSERNEQFF.

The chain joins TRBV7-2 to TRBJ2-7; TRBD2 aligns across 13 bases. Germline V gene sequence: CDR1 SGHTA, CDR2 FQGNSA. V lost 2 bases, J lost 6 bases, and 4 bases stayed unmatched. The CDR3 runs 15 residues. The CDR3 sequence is CASSLTTSGRGEQYF. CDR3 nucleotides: TGTGCCAGCAGCTTAACTACTAGCGGGAGGGGCGAGCAGTACTTC.

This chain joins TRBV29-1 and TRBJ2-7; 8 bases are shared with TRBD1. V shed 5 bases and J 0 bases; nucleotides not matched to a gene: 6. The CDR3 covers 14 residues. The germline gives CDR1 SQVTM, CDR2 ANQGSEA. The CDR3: CSVPDRESSYEQYF. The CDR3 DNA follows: TGCAGCGTTCCGGACAGGGAATCCTCCTACGAGCAGTACTTC.

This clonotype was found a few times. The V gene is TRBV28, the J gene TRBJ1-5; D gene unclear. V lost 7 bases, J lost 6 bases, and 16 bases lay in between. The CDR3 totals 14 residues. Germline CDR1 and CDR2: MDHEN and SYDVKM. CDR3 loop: CASTLRAGIQPQHF. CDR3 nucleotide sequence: TGTGCCAGCACCCTCCGGGCGGGGATTCAGCCCCAGCATTTT.

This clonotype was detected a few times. CDR3 in amino acids: CATSRAGRQETQYF. The CDR3 DNA reads TGTGCCACCAGCAGAGCGGGCAGACAAGAGACCCAGTACTTC. The chain carries TRBV15 and TRBJ2-5, with D hard to call. CDR1 and CDR2 from the germline V gene are LNHNV and YYDKDF (reference sequence). Trimming left V 1 base short and J 2 bases short, with 8 bases between. The CDR3 consists of 14 residues.

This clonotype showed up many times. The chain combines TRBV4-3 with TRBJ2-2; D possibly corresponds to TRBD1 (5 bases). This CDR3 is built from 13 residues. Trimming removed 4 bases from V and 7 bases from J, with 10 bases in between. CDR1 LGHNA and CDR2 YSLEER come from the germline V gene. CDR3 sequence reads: CASSRPGHGELFF. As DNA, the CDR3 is TGCGCCAGCAGCCGGCCTGGACACGGGGAGCTGTTTTTT.